This is a list of T cell receptor beta chains from one sample in a study of OX40 agonist ivuxolimab in advanced cancers. Repertoires were generated with immunoSEQ multiplex PCR, while TCRdb's copy carries only in-frame clones and drops some. The sample includes 130,000 or so clones, roughly 91% of them seen just once. Sample: CD4+ or CD8+ T cells sorted from blood, taken in a trial of the OX40 agonist ivuxolimab. The receptor set was obtained from an adult with an advanced solid tumor such as melanoma, head and neck, liver or kidney cancer. Both conserved end residues are part of each CDR3. D genes are given only for firm matches. A row's size may be missing; if present it is once, few, many or a size class.

abundance	j_gene	v_gene	d_gene	CDR3nt	CDR3aa
.	TRBJ2-3	TRBV12-5	TRBD1	TGTGCTAGTGGTTTGGCCCGACAGGGAGCTCGCACAGATACGCAGTATTTT	CASGLARQGARTDTQYF
.	TRBJ1-2	TRBV19	.	TGTGCCAGTAGTATAGCCGGGGAGAGTATCTATGGCTACACCTTC	CASSIAGESIYGYTF
.	TRBJ2-5	TRBV4-1	.	TGCGCCAGCAGCCAAGGGGGAGGTCGGGGAGGAGAGACCCAGTACTTC	CASSQGGGRGGETQYF
.	TRBJ2-2	TRBV5-4	TRBD2	TGTGCCAGCAGCCTAGCGGGAGGGTTTACCGGGGAGCTGTTTTTT	CASSLAGGFTGELFF
.	TRBJ1-1	TRBV18	.	TGTGCCAGCTCACCGGGGCGAAACACTGAAGCTTTCTTT	CASSPGRNTEAFF
.	TRBJ2-1	TRBV28	TRBD1	TGTGCCAGCAGCACAGGGGGTTTATCCTACAATGAGCAGTTCTTC	CASSTGGLSYNEQFF
.	TRBJ2-1	TRBV5-6	TRBD2	TGTGCCAGCAGCCTCGCGCTAGCGGGAGTCGGTCCCTACAATGAGCAGTTCTTC	CASSLALAGVGPYNEQFF
.	TRBJ1-5	TRBV7-2	TRBD1	TGTGCCAGCAGCGTCCAGACAGGGGTGGATCAGCCCCAGCATTTT	CASSVQTGVDQPQHF
.	TRBJ1-5	TRBV7-6	TRBD1	TGTGCCAGCAGCTCGGACAGGGGAGTGGGGCCCCAGCATTTT	CASSSDRGVGPQHF
.	TRBJ1-1	TRBV6-1	TRBD1	TGTGCCAGCAGCCGACGGGACAGGGGCGGCACTGAAGCTTTCTTT	CASSRRDRGGTEAFF
.	TRBJ2-3	TRBV30	.	TGTGCCTGGGGGGACCAACACCCATCCACAGATACGCAGTATTTT	CAWGDQHPSTDTQYF
few	TRBJ1-5	TRBV18	.	TGTGCCAGCTCACGGGCGGGGGATCAGCCCCAGCATTTT	CASSRAGDQPQHF
once	TRBJ1-5	TRBV5-7	TRBD1	TGTGCCAGCAGCTTGGCCTCTAGGGACAGGGCCCACAATCAGCCCCAGCATTTT	CASSLASRDRAHNQPQHF
.	TRBJ1-4	TRBV5-1	TRBD1	TGCGCCAGCAGCTCGGGGACAGGGGATGAAAAACTGTTTTTT	CASSSGTGDEKLFF
.	TRBJ1-2	TRBV5-1	.	TGCGCCAGCAGACTCCAGGGGAACTATGGCTACACCTTC	CASRLQGNYGYTF
.	TRBJ1-2	TRBV5-6	.	TGTGCCAGCAGCTCCTGGTTTAGTGGCTTACTCTATGGCTACACCTTC	CASSSWFSGLLYGYTF
few	TRBJ1-1	TRBV20-1	.	TGCAGTGCCGAGAGGACTGAAGCTTTCTTT	CSAERTEAFF
.	TRBJ1-5	TRBV7-2	.	TGTGCCAGCAGCTCTTTCGGTTATCAGCCCCAGCATTTT	CASSSFGYQPQHF
.	TRBJ2-3	TRBV7-2	.	TGTGCCAGCAGCTTCACACCGAGGGAAGATACGCAGTATTTT	CASSFTPREDTQYF
.	TRBJ1-1	TRBV9	.	TGTGCCAGCAGCGCCAGGGAGGACACTGAAGCTTTCTTT	CASSAREDTEAFF
.	TRBJ1-1	TRBV7-8	.	TGTGCCAGCAGCTTAAGGGGGGCAATCACTGAAGCTTTCTTT	CASSLRGAITEAFF
.	TRBJ1-3	TRBV5-6	.	TGTGCCAGCAGCTGGGGGTCAGCTACCTACTCTGGAAACACCATATATTTT	CASSWGSATYSGNTIYF